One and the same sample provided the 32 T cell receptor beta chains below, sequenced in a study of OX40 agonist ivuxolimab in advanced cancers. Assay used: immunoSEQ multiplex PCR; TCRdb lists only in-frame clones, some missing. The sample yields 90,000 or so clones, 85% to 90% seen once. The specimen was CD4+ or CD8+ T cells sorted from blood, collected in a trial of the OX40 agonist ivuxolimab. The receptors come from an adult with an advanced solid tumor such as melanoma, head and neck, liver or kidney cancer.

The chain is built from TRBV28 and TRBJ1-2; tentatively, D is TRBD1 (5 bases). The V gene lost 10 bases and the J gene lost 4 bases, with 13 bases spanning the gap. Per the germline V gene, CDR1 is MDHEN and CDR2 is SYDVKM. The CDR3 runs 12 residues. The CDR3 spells CANQGLGYGYTF. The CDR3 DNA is TGTGCCAATCAGGGTCTCGGCTATGGCTACACCTTC.

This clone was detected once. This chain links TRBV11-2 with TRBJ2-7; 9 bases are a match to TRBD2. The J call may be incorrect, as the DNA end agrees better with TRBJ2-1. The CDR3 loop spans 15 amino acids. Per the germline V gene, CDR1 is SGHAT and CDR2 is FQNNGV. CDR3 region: CASSVSGSSYNEQFF. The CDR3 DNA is TGTGCCAGCAGCGTTAGCGGGAGCTCCTACAATGAGCAGTTCTTC.

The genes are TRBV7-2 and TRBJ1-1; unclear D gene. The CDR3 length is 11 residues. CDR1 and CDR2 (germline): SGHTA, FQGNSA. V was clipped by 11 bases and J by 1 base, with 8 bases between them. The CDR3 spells CAVMSNTEAFF. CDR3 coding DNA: TGTGCCGTAATGTCGAACACTGAAGCTTTCTTT.

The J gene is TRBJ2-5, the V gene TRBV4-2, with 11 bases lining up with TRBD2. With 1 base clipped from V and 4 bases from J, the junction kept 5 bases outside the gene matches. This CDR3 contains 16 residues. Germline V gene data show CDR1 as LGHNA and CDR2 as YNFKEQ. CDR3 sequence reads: CASSQVTSGSGETQYF. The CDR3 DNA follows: TGTGCCAGCAGCCAAGTAACTAGCGGGAGCGGAGAGACCCAGTACTTC.

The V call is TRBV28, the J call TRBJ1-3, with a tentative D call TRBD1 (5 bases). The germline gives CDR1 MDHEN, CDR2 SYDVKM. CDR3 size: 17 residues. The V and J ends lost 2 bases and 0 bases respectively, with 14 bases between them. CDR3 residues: CASSLIGFQGSGNTIYF. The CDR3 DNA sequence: TGTGCCAGCAGTTTAATTGGTTTTCAGGGCTCTGGAAACACCATATATTTT. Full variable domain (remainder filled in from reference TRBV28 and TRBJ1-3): DVKVTQSSRYLVKRTGEKVFLECVQDMDHENMFWYRQDPGLGLRLIYFSYDVKMKEKGDIPEGYSVSREKKERFSLILESASTNQTSMYLCASSLIGFQGSGNTIYFGEGSWLTVV.

The CDR3 here is CASSLGTGDRHEQYF. The CDR3 nucleotides are TGTGCCAGCTCACTCGGTACAGGGGACCGACACGAGCAGTACTTC. The V call is TRBV18, the J call TRBJ2-7, with 7 bases aligning to TRBD1. Per the germline V gene, CDR1 is KGHSH and CDR2 is LQKENI. The CDR3 contains 15 residues. The junction had 11 bases not matched to a gene; V was cut back by 4 bases and J by 5 bases.

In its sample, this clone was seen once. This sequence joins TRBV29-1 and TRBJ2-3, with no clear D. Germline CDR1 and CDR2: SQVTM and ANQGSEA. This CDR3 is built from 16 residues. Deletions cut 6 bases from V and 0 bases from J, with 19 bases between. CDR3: CSVDDGETRSTDTQYF. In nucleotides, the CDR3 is TGCAGCGTCGACGACGGTGAGACTCGTAGCACAGATACGCAGTATTTT.

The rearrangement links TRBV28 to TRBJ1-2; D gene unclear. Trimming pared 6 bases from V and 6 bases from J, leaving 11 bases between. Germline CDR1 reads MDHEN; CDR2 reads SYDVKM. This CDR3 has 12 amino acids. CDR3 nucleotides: TGTGCCAGCAGCGAGAGGTATAATGGCTACACCTTC. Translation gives CASSERYNGYTF.

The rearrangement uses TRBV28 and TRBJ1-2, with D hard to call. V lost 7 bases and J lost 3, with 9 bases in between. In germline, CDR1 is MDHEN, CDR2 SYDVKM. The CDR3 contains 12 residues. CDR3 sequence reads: CASTAVDYGYTF. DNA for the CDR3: TGTGCCAGCACCGCCGTCGACTATGGCTACACCTTC.

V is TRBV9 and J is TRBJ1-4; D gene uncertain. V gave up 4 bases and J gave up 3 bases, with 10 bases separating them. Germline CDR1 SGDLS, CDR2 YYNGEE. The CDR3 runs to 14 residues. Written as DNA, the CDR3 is TGTGCCAGCAGCCCCTTCGATTCTAATGAAAAACTGTTTTTT. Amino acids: CASSPFDSNEKLFF.

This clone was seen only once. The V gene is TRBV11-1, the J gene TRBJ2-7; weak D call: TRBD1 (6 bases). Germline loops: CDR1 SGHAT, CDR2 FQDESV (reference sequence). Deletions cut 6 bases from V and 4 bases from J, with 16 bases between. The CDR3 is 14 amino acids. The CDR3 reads CASSLDPTGYEQYF. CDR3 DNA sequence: TGTGCCAGCAGTTTGGACCCAACAGGGTACGAGCAGTACTTC.

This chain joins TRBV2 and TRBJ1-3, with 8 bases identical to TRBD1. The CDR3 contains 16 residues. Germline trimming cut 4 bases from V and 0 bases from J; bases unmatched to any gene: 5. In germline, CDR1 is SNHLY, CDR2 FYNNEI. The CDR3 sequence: CASSVQGAHSGNTIYF. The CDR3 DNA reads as TGTGCCAGCAGTGTTCAGGGGGCCCACTCTGGAAACACCATATATTTT.

CDR3 in amino acids: CASSLRGLTAANYGYTF. CDR3 sequence (DNA): TGTGCCAGCAGCTTAAGAGGTCTAACAGCAGCTAACTATGGCTACACCTTC. V is TRBV7-8 and J is TRBJ1-2, with D uncertain. The germline CDR1 and CDR2 sequences are SGHVS and FQNEAQ. Trimming removed 2 bases at V and 0 bases at J, with 16 bases between. This CDR3 comprises 17 residues.

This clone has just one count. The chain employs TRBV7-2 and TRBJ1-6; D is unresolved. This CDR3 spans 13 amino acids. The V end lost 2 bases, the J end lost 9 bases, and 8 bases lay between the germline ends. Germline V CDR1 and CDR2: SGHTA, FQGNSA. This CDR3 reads CASSLNPGSPLHF. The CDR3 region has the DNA TGTGCCAGCAGCTTAAATCCCGGTTCACCCCTCCACTTT.

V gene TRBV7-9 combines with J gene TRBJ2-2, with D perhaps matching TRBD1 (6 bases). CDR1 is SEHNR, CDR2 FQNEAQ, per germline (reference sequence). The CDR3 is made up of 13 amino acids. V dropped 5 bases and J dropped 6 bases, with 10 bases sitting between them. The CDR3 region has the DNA TGTGCCAGCAGCCTCTCAGGGGCCGGGGAGCTGTTTTTT. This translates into CASSLSGAGELFF.

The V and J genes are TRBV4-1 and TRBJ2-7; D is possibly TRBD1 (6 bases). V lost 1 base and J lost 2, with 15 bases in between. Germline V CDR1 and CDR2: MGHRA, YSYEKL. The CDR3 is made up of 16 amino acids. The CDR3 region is CASSQGNRDTTYEQYF. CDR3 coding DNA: TGCGCCAGCAGCCAAGGAAATAGGGACACCACCTACGAGCAGTACTTC.

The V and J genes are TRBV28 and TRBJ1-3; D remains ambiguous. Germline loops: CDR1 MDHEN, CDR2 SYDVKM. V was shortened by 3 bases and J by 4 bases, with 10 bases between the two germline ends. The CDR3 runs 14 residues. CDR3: CASSLPTLGNTIYF. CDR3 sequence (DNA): TGTGCCAGCAGTTTGCCTACCTTGGGAAACACCATATATTTT. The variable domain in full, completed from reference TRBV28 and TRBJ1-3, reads DVKVTQSSRYLVKRTGEKVFLECVQDMDHENMFWYRQDPGLGLRLIYFSYDVKMKEKGDIPEGYSVSREKKERFSLILESASTNQTSMYLCASSLPTLGNTIYFGEGSWLTVV.

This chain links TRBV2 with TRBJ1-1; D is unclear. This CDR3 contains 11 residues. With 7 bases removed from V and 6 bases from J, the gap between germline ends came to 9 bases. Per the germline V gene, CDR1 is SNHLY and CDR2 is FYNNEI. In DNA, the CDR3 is TGTGCCAGCAAAGGTGGCGCTGAAGCTTTCTTT. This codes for CASKGGAEAFF.

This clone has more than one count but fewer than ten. The CDR3 DNA reads TGCAGCGTTGCGAGCCGGTGGGAACTAAACTATGGCTACACCTTC. Encoded protein: CSVASRWELNYGYTF. The chain carries TRBV29-1 and TRBJ1-2; D is undetermined. Germline CDR1 and CDR2: SQVTM and ANQGSEA. V gave up 4 bases and J gave up 2 bases, with 17 bases separating them. This CDR3 is built from 15 residues.

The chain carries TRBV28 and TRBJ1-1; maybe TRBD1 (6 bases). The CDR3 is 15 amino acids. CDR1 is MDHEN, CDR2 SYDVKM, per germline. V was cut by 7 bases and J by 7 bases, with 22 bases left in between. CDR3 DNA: TGTGCCAGCACCGACTCAGGGGAGGGATGGGGTGAAGCTTTCTTT. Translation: CASTDSGEGWGEAFF.

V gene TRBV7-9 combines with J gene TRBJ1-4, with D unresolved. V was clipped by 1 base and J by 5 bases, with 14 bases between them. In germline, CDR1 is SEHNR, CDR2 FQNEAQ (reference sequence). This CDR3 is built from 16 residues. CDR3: CASSLELAGRNEKLFF. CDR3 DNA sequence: TGTGCCAGCAGCTTAGAGTTGGCAGGACGGAATGAAAAACTGTTTTTT.

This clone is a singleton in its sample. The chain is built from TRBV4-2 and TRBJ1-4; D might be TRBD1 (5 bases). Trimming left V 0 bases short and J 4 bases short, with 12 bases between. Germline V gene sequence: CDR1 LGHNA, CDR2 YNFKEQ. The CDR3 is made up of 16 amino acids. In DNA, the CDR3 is TGTGCCAGCAGCCAAGATTGGCAGGGCCTTAATGAAAAACTGTTTTTT. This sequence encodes CASSQDWQGLNEKLFF.

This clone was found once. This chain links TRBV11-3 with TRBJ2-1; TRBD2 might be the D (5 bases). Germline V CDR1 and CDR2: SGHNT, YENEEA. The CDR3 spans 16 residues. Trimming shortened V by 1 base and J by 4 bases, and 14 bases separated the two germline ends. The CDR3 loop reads CASSLGRTRVYNEQFF. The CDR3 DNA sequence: TGTGCCAGCAGCTTAGGTAGGACTCGTGTATACAATGAGCAGTTCTTC. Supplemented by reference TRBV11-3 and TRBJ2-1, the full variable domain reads EAGVVQSPRYKIIEKKQPVAFWCNPISGHNTLYWYLQNLGQGPELLIRYENEEAVDDSQLPKDRFSAERLKGVDSTLKIQPAELGDSAVYLCASSLGRTRVYNEQFFGPGTRLTVL.

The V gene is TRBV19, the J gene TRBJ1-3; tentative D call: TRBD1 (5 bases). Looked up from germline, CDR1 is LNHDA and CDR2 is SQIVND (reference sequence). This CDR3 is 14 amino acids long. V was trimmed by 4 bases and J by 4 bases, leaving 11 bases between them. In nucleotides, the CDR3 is TGTGCCAGTAGTACCTGGGACGGAGGAAACACCATATATTTT. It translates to CASSTWDGGNTIYF.

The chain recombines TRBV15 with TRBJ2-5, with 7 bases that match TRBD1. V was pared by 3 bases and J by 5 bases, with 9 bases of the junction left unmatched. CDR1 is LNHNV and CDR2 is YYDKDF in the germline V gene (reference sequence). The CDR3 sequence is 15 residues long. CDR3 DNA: TGTGCCACCAGCAGTGCCGGGACAGATTTGGAGACCCAGTACTTC. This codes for CATSSAGTDLETQYF.

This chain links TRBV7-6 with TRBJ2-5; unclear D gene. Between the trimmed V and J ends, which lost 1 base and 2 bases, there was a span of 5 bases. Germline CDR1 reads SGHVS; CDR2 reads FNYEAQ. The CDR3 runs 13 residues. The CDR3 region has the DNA TGTGCCAGCAGCTTAGTGATGCAAGAGACCCAGTACTTC. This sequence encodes CASSLVMQETQYF. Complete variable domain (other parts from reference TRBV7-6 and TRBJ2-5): GAGVSQSPRYKVTKRGQDVALRCDPISGHVSLYWYRQALGQGPEFLTYFNYEAQQDKSGLPNDRFSAERPEGSISTLTIQRTEQRDSAMYRCASSLVMQETQYFGPGTRLLVL.

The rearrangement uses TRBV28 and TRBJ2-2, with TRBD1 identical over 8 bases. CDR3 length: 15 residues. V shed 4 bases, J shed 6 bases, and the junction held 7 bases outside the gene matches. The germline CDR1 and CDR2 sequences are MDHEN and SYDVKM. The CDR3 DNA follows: TGTGCCAGCAGTTCCACTGGACAGGGCTCCGGGGAGCTGTTTTTT. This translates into CASSSTGQGSGELFF.

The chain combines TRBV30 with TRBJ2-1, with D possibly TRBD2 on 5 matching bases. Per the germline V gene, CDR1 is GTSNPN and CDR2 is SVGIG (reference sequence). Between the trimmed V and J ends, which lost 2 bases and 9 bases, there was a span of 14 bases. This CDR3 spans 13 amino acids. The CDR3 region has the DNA TGTGCCTGGAGTAGGACGACCGGGGTTGAGCAGTTCTTC. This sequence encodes CAWSRTTGVEQFF.

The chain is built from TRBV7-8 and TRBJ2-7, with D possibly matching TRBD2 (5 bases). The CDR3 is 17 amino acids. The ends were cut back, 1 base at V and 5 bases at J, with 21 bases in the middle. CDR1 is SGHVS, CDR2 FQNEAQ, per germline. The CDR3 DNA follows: TGTGCCAGCAGCTTAGGGCGATGGAAGAGGGTTGAGAACGAGCAGTACTTC. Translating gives CASSLGRWKRVENEQYF.

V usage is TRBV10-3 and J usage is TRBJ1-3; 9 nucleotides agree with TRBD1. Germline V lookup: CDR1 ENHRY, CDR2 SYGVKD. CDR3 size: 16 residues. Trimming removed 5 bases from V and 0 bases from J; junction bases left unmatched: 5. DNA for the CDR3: TGTGCCATCAGTCGGGACAGGGTTGTCTCTGGAAACACCATATATTTT. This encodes CAISRDRVVSGNTIYF.

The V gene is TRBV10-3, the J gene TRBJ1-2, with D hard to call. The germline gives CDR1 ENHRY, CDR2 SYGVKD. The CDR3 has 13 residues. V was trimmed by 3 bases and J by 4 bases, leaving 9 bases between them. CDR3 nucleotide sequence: TGTGCCATCAGTGACGGAACCTCCTATGGCTACACCTTC. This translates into CAISDGTSYGYTF.

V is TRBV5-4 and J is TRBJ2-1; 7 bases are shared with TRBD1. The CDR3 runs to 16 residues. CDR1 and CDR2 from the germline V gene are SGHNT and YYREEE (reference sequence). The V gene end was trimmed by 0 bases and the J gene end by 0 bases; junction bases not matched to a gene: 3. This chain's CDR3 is CASSLAGQVSYNEQFF. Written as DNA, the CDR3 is TGTGCCAGCAGCTTGGCCGGACAGGTCTCCTACAATGAGCAGTTCTTC.